These T cell receptor beta chains were read from a single sample in a study of T cell changes during pregnancy in multiple sclerosis. Clones were sequenced by immunoSEQ multiplex PCR, and TCRdb holds only the in-frame ones, with some missing. The sample consists of around 95,000 clones, around 92% of them appearing once. The sample was peripheral blood, taken after pregnancy. The receptor set was obtained from a female donor in good health, enrolled as a control in a pregnancy study. CDR3s include the opening cysteine and the closing phenylalanine or tryptophan. Each record gives: J gene, V gene, CDR3 protein.

>TRBJ2-3|TRBV19
CASVGGPTDTQYF
>TRBJ2-1|TRBV7-2
CASSLTSGRYNEQFF
>TRBJ2-1|TRBV11-2
CASSLDNMEKQFF
>TRBJ2-5|TRBV9
CASSGPTGSGRIGQETQYF
>TRBJ2-7|TRBV4-2
CASSQGGTGTFFYEQYF
>TRBJ2-7|TRBV5-1
CASSLLPGTSLNPSYEQYF
>TRBJ2-3|TRBV10-3
CAIMRGETSTDTQYF
>TRBJ2-7|TRBV28
CASSPPRGLYEQYF
>TRBJ2-1|TRBV19
CASTPSLSREGGEQFF
>TRBJ1-6|TRBV27
CASSETTGGYNSPLHF
>TRBJ2-7|TRBV13
CASSLIGGATFYEQYF
>TRBJ1-6|TRBV5-1
CASSFGGDSYNSPLHF
>TRBJ2-5|TRBV2
CASSVGRGEETQYF
>TRBJ2-1|TRBV7-9
CASSLGLGTNNEQFF
>TRBJ2-3|TRBV7-9
CASKRSTDTQYF
>TRBJ1-5|TRBV7-9
CASSLGLDSNQPQHF
>TRBJ1-5|TRBV2
CASSERRANQPQHF
>TRBJ1-2|TRBV29-1
CSVIGGWSHYGYTF
>TRBJ2-3|TRBV13
CASSLVSGVFPDTQYF
>TRBJ2-6|TRBV4-1
CASSQQDSSSGANVLTF
>TRBJ1-2|TRBV4-2
CASSQEPSTVYGYTF
>TRBJ2-7|TRBV27
CASSTGGEQYF
>TRBJ2-2|TRBV10-3
CAIREGGGNTGELFF
>TRBJ2-1|TRBV6-1
CASLSGQGYYNEQFF
>TRBJ2-5|TRBV19
CASNSGSMETQYF
>TRBJ1-1|TRBV19
CASSLSWVGRTEAFF
>TRBJ1-1|TRBV28
CASSLRQGHTEAFF
>TRBJ1-5|TRBV30
CAWSAGDNQPQHF
>TRBJ2-3|TRBV5-1
CASSSSGLYTDTQYF
>TRBJ1-1|TRBV11-2
CASSARQGLNTEAFF
>TRBJ2-5|TRBV5-1
CASSPSLETQYF
>TRBJ2-1|TRBV19
CASSGRGGTSSYNEQFF
>TRBJ2-1|TRBV6-4
CASSDSGLAGLVEQFF
>TRBJ2-1|TRBV4-1
CASSLGTSVPNEQFF
>TRBJ1-1|TRBV20-1
CSVGGTEAFF
>TRBJ2-7|TRBV7-9
CASSRASWGGSYEQYF
>TRBJ2-1|TRBV15
CATSRANSADNEQFF
>TRBJ2-1|TRBV5-1
CASSFGGARASGGYYNEQFF
>TRBJ1-5|TRBV6-6
CASGDPNQPQHF
>TRBJ1-6|TRBV7-3
CASSSGTDNSPLHF
>TRBJ2-7|TRBV9
CASSVGDRVGWGQGEQYF